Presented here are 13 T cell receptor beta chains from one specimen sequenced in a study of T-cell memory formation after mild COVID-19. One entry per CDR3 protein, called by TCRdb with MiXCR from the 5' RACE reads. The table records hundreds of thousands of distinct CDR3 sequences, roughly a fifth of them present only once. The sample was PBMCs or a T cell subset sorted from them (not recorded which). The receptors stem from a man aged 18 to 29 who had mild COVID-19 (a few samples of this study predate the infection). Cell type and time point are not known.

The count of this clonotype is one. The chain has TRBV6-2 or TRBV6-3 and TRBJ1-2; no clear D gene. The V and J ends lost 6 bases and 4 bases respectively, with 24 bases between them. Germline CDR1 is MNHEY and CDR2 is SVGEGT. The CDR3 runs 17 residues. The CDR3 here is CASSAPSGARLAYGYTF. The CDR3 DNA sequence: TGTGCCAGCAGCGCCCCGAGCGGAGCCCGTCTCGCCTATGGCTACACCTTC.

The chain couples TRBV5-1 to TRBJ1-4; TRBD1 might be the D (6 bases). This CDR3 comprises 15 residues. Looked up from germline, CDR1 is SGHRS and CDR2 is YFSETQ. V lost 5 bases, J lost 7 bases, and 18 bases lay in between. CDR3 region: CASSPGGGRGEKLFF. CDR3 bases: TGCGCCAGCAGTCCGGGTGGGGGCCGGGGTGAAAAACTGTTTTTT.

The DNA for the CDR3 is TGTGCCAGCTCAGTGGAAAGCAATCAGCCCCAGCATTTT. Its translation: CASSVESNQPQHF. The chain couples TRBV18 to TRBJ1-5; D gene unclear. Germline CDR1 is KGHSH and CDR2 is LQKENI. V was pared by 5 bases and J by 1 base, with 6 bases between. This CDR3 has 13 amino acids.

As DNA, the CDR3 is TGTGCCAGCAGCCCCCCCGCGGGGGAGGAGGGCTACACCTTC. This encodes CASSPPAGEEGYTF. The chain uses TRBV28 and TRBJ1-2, with D tentatively TRBD1 (5 bases). V lost 6 bases to trimming and J lost 8 bases, with 19 bases between them. This CDR3 region has 14 residues. From germline, CDR1 is MDHEN and CDR2 SYDVKM.

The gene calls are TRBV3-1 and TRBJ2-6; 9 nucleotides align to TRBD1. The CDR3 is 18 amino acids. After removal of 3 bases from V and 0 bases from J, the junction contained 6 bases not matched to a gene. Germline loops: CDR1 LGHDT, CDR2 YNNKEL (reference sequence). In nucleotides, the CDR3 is TGTGCCAGCAGCCACCGGACAGGGGCCTACTCTGGGGCCAACGTCCTGACTTTC. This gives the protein CASSHRTGAYSGANVLTF. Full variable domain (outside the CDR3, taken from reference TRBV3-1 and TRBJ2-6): DTAVSQTPKYLVTQMGNDKSIKCEQNLGHDTMYWYKQDSKKFLKIMFSYNNKELIINETVPNRFSPKSPDKAHLNLHINSLELGDSAVYFCASSHRTGAYSGANVLTFGAGSRLTVL.

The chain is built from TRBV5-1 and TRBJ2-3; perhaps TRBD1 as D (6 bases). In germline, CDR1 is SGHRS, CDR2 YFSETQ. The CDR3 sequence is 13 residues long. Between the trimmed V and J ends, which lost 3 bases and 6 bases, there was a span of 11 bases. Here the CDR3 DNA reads TGCGCCAGCAGCTCCCAAGGACAGGATACGCAGTATTTT. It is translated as CASSSQGQDTQYF.

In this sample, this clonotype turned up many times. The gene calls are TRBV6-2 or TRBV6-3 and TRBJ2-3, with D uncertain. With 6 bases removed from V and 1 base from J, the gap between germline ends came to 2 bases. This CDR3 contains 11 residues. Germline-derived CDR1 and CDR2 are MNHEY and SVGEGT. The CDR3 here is CASSRTDTQYF. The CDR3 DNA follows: TGTGCCAGCAGCCGCACAGATACGCAGTATTTT.

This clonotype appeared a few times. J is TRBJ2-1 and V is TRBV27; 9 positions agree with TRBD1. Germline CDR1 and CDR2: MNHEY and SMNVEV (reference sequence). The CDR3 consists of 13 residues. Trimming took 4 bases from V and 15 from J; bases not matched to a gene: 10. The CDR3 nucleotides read TGTGCCAGCAGTTCTTACAGGGGGCCTGTGCCGTTCTTC. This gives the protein CASSSYRGPVPFF.

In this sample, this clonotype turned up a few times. CDR3 region: CSVEQGVPYEQYF. In DNA form, the CDR3 reads TGCAGCGTTGAACAGGGAGTACCCTACGAGCAGTACTTC. The rearrangement links TRBV29-1 to TRBJ2-7; D may match TRBD1 or TRBD2 (5 bases each). V dropped 2 bases and J dropped 2 bases, with 10 bases sitting between them. This CDR3 has 13 amino acids. Germline V gives CDR1 SQVTM, CDR2 ANQGSEA.

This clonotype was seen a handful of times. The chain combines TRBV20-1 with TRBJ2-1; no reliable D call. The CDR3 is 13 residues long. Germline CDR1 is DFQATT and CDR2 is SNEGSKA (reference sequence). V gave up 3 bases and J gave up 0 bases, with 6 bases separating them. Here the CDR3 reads CSASASSYNEQFF. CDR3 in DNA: TGCAGTGCTAGTGCAAGCTCCTACAATGAGCAGTTCTTC.

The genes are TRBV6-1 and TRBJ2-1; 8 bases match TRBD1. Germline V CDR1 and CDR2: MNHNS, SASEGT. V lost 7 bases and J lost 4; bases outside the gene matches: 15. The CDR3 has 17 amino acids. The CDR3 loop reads CASTEGQGEGLYNEQFF. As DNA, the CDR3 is TGTGCCAGCACCGAAGGACAGGGAGAGGGGTTATACAATGAGCAGTTCTTC.

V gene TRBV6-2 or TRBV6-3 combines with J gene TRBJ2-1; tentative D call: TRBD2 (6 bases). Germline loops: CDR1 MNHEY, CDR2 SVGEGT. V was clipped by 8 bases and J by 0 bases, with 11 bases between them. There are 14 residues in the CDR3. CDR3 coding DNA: TGTGCCAGCTGGCGGGAAAGCTCCTACAATGAGCAGTTCTTC. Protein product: CASWRESSYNEQFF.

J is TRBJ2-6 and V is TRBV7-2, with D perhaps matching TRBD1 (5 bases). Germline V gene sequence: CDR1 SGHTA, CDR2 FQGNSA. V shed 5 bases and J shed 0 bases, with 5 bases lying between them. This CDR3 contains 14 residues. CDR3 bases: TGTGCCAGCAGCACAGGCTCTGGGGCCAACGTCCTGACTTTC. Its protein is CASSTGSGANVLTF. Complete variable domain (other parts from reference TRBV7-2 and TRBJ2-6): GAGVSQSPSNKVTEKGKDVELRCDPISGHTALYWYRQSLGQGLEFLIYFQGNSAPDKSGLPSDRFSAERTGGSVSTLTIQRTQQEDSAVYLCASSTGSGANVLTFGAGSRLTVL.